This T cell receptor beta chain stems from a study of control samples from healthy donors and cancer patients. Trimming left V 4 bases short and J 0 bases short, with 11 bases between. This CDR3 has 15 residues. The germline V gene has CDR1 SGHRS and CDR2 YFSETQ. Measured with immunoSEQ multiplex PCR; TCRdb has only the in-frame clones, and not every one. Found here are 75,000 to 100,000 clones, roughly 78% of them singletons; the top ten hold about 2%. The sample holds a few counts of this clone. The material sequenced was blood. The rearrangement links TRBV5-1 to TRBJ1-3; no definite D call. The receptor was isolated from a man aged 60-69 years in good health. CDR3: CASSPSGNSGNTIYF. Written as DNA, the CDR3 is TGCGCCAGCAGCCCGAGCGGGAACTCTGGAAACACCATATATTTT.